This T cell receptor (beta chain) is from a study of T cells after yellow fever vaccination. General study findings and limits: Few clonotypes appeared in both CD4 and CD8 compartments.

TCRdb re-called the 5' RACE reads through MiXCR, storing one row per CDR3 protein. The sample has under 300,000 distinct CDR3 sequences, around 7% seen once; the top ten hold approximately 0.87%. From germline, CDR1 is SGHRS and CDR2 YFSETQ. V was trimmed by 7 bases and J by 1 base, leaving 11 bases between them. This CDR3 is built from 13 residues. This clonotype has ten or more counts. Its antigen is unidentified. The sample here was CD4+ T cells sorted from PBMCs, taken 15 days after the yellow fever booster vaccination. This sequence was found in a young man who received the YFV17D yellow fever vaccine. This rearrangement joins TRBV5-1 to TRBJ1-2; tentative D call: TRBD1 (5 bases). CDR3 protein: CASRDQINYGYTF. CDR3 in DNA: TGCGCCAGCCGGGACCAAATTAACTATGGCTACACCTTC.